These 23 T cell receptor beta chains share one sample of origin, sequenced in a study of OX40 agonist ivuxolimab in advanced cancers. Generated by immunoSEQ multiplex PCR, the TCRdb table keeps only in-frame clones and is missing some. The sample comprises around 20,000 clones, just under 75% of which are singletons, and roughly a quarter rests with the top ten. Sequencing was performed on CD4+ or CD8+ T cells sorted from blood, taken in a trial of the OX40 agonist ivuxolimab. Receptors were obtained from an adult with an advanced solid tumor such as melanoma, head and neck, liver or kidney cancer.

The rearrangement links TRBV7-9 to TRBJ2-7; TRBD2 matches at 7 bases. In germline, CDR1 is SEHNR, CDR2 FQNEAQ (reference sequence). The ends lost 3 bases at V and 2 bases at J; junction bases unmatched: 7. This CDR3 has 15 amino acids. CDR3 residues: CASSFVASGTYEQYF. In DNA, the CDR3 is TGTGCCAGCAGCTTCGTCGCTAGCGGAACCTACGAGCAGTACTTC.

This clone turned up a few times. J is TRBJ1-2 and V is TRBV6-6; D uncertain. V shed 0 bases and J shed 9 bases, with 14 bases lying between them. Germline V lookup: CDR1 MNHNY, CDR2 SVGAGI (reference sequence). This CDR3 is 14 amino acids long. The CDR3: CASSYSREEPCYTF. Written as DNA, the CDR3 is TGTGCCAGCAGTTACTCGAGGGAGGAGCCGTGCTACACCTTC.

The chain uses TRBV6-1 and TRBJ1-5; D gene ambiguous. Germline CDR1 and CDR2: MNHNS and SASEGT. CDR3 length: 12 residues. The V gene lost 1 base and the J gene lost 7 bases, with 5 bases spanning the gap. CDR3: CASSEGSQPQHF. The DNA of the CDR3 is TGTGCCAGCAGTGAAGGAAGCCAGCCCCAGCATTTT.

This clone was counted only a few times. The chain links TRBV7-9 to TRBJ1-1; D is uncertain. Germline loops: CDR1 SEHNR, CDR2 FQNEAQ (reference sequence). The CDR3 runs 12 residues. V was trimmed by 7 bases and J by 5 bases, leaving 11 bases between them. The CDR3: CASTPRNTEAFF. CDR3 DNA sequence: TGTGCCAGCACACCGCGCAATACTGAAGCTTTCTTT.

The chain couples TRBV6-1 to TRBJ1-2; perhaps TRBD1 as D (5 bases). Trimming left V 0 bases short and J 4 bases short, with 15 bases between. Germline V lookup: CDR1 MNHNS, CDR2 SASEGT. The CDR3 is 16 amino acids. The CDR3 sequence is CASSEAFRDRVYGYTF. In DNA form, the CDR3 reads TGTGCCAGCAGTGAAGCCTTCCGGGACCGAGTCTATGGCTACACCTTC.

DNA for the CDR3: TGTGCCAGCATCGGGTTGGGGGGGCTAAACTATGGCTACACCTTC. Translation: CASIGLGGLNYGYTF. V and J are TRBV6-1 and TRBJ1-2; weak D call: TRBD1 (6 bases). Trimming pared 7 bases from V and 2 bases from J, leaving 17 bases between. The CDR3 length is 15 residues. Germline CDR1 is MNHNS and CDR2 is SASEGT.

This chain joins TRBV5-4 and TRBJ2-7; TRBD2 aligns across 8 bases. The V segment lost 0 bases and the J segment 7 bases; nucleotides outside the gene matches: 6. The CDR3 contains 14 residues. CDR1 is SGHNT and CDR2 is YYREEE in the germline V gene (reference sequence). CDR3 nucleotides: TGTGCCAGCAGCTTGGTCGGGAGGGCCGGAGAGCAGTACTTC. Protein product: CASSLVGRAGEQYF.

The CDR3 nucleotides are TGTGCCAGCAGCGGGCGGGCTAGCGGGTTTACAGATACGCAGTATTTT. It translates to CASSGRASGFTDTQYF. The V and J genes are TRBV7-9 and TRBJ2-3; TRBD2 matches at 8 bases. Trimming cost V 5 bases and J 3 bases; bases outside gene matches: 10. Germline CDR1 reads SEHNR; CDR2 reads FQNEAQ (reference sequence). The CDR3 has 16 residues.

The chain carries TRBV6-5 and TRBJ2-7; D ambiguous. The germline V gene has CDR1 MNHEY and CDR2 SVGAGI. V shed 6 bases and J shed 4 bases, with 7 bases lying between them. CDR3 length equals 11 residues. CDR3 nucleotide sequence: TGTGCCAGCAGATCGTTATACGAGCAGTACTTC. Translated: CASRSLYEQYF.

This clone was detected once. The V gene is TRBV7-2, the J gene TRBJ2-7; D possibly corresponds to TRBD2 (5 bases). With 2 bases removed from V and 0 bases from J, the gap between germline ends came to 11 bases. The CDR3 length is 15 residues. The germline V gene has CDR1 SGHTA and CDR2 FQGNSA. As DNA, the CDR3 is TGTGCCAGCAGCTTAACGCTGGGGAGCTCCTACGAGCAGTACTTC. Protein sequence: CASSLTLGSSYEQYF. Complete variable domain (other parts from reference TRBV7-2 and TRBJ2-7): GAGVSQSPSNKVTEKGKDVELRCDPISGHTALYWYRQSLGQGLEFLIYFQGNSAPDKSGLPSDRFSAERTGGSVSTLTIQRTQQEDSAVYLCASSLTLGSSYEQYFGPGTRLTVT.

CDR3 DNA: TGTGCCAGCAGCTTAGCGGGTGCAGGGAACACCGGGGAGCTGTTTTTT. This sequence encodes CASSLAGAGNTGELFF. V gene TRBV7-9 combines with J gene TRBJ2-2; D gene unclear. CDR1 is SEHNR and CDR2 is FQNEAQ in the germline V gene (reference sequence). CDR3 length: 16 amino acids. With 0 bases removed from V and 1 base from J, the gap between germline ends came to 9 bases.

The chain couples TRBV4-1 to TRBJ1-2; 7 bases fit TRBD1. This CDR3 has 15 residues. Germline trimming cut 4 bases from V and 3 bases from J; bases unmatched to any gene: 8. CDR1 and CDR2 (germline): MGHRA, YSYEKL. The DNA of the CDR3 is TGCGCCAGCAGCCCCGGCGAGGGGGCGGACTATGGCTACACCTTC. It codes for CASSPGEGADYGYTF.

This clone was detected once. The chain carries TRBV7-9 and TRBJ1-2; D remains unclear. From germline, CDR1 is SEHNR and CDR2 FQNEAQ (reference sequence). Trimming took 8 bases from V and 8 from J, leaving 9 bases between them. The CDR3 has 10 residues. The CDR3 DNA sequence: TGTGCCAGCGGGGTGGGAGGCTACACCTTC. Translation: CASGVGGYTF. Full variable domain (remainder filled in from reference TRBV7-9 and TRBJ1-2): DTGVSQNPRHKITKRGQNVTFRCDPISEHNRLYWYRQTLGQGPEFLTYFQNEAQLEKSRLLSDRFSAERPKGSFSTLEIQRTEQGDSAMYLCASGVGGYTFGSGTRLTVV.

This sequence joins TRBV5-5 and TRBJ2-7; 9 bases fit TRBD1. CDR3 length equals 13 residues. J was trimmed by 3 bases and V by 3 bases; bases with no gene match: 1. Germline V lookup: CDR1 SGHKS, CDR2 YYEKEE (reference sequence). CDR3 in amino acids: CASSWGQGYEQYF. CDR3 DNA: TGTGCCAGCAGCTGGGGACAGGGCTACGAGCAGTACTTC.

This chain links TRBV19 with TRBJ2-5; TRBD2 might be the D (5 bases). Matching the DNA end better, TRBJ2-7 makes the J call doubtful. Per germline, CDR1 LNHDA and CDR2 SQIVND (reference sequence). The CDR3 is 13 residues long. CDR3 amino acids: CARWRHSLYEQYF. The CDR3 region has the DNA TGTGCCAGATGGAGGCACTCGCTCTACGAGCAGTACTTC.

CDR3 nucleotides: TGCGCCAGCAGTGAAACTGGGACAGAGGAGACCCAGTACTTC. This sequence encodes CASSETGTEETQYF. The chain has TRBV10-2 and TRBJ2-5, with 7 bases aligning to TRBD1. Unmatched junction bases numbered 6, after V lost 3 bases and J lost 5 bases. The length of the CDR3 is 14 residues. CDR1 is WSHSY and CDR2 is SAAADI in the germline V gene.

This sequence joins TRBV11-2 and TRBJ2-1, with 12 nucleotides matching TRBD2. The germline CDR1 and CDR2 sequences are SGHAT and FQNNGV. The length of the CDR3 is 15 residues. Trimming removed 2 bases from V and 7 bases from J; junction bases left unmatched: 3. This CDR3 reads CASSLLAGGPNEQFF. The CDR3 DNA reads as TGTGCCAGCAGCTTACTAGCGGGGGGGCCAAATGAGCAGTTCTTC.

This sequence joins TRBV6-5 and TRBJ2-3, with 9 bases that match TRBD1. J lost 3 bases, V lost 2 bases, and 0 bases had no gene match. This CDR3 is 14 amino acids long. Germline loops: CDR1 MNHEY, CDR2 SVGAGI. CDR3 residues: CASSYGQGTDTQYF. CDR3 sequence (DNA): TGTGCCAGCAGTTACGGACAGGGGACAGATACGCAGTATTTT.

This chain joins TRBV4-1 and TRBJ1-1, with 8 bases matching TRBD1. The CDR3 runs 16 residues. From germline, CDR1 is MGHRA and CDR2 YSYEKL. J was trimmed by 0 bases and V by 3 bases; bases with no gene match: 6. CDR3 DNA sequence: TGCGCCAGCAGCCACGCTGGGACAGGTTTGAACACTGAAGCTTTCTTT. The encoded protein is CASSHAGTGLNTEAFF.

V gene TRBV2 combines with J gene TRBJ2-3; D is possibly TRBD2 (6 bases). The CDR3 is 18 residues long. Germline lookup yields CDR1 SNHLY and CDR2 FYNNEI. V lost 3 bases and J lost 1, with 20 bases in between. The CDR3 nucleotides are TGTGCCAGCAGTGATGGAGAGACAGCGCCGGGAGGCACAGATACGCAGTATTTT. Protein sequence: CASSDGETAPGGTDTQYF.

The DNA of the CDR3 is TGTGCCACCGAGAGAGGGGAGCAGTACTTC. Its protein is CATERGEQYF. The chain carries TRBV28 and TRBJ2-7; D might be TRBD2 (5 bases). The CDR3 is made up of 10 amino acids. In germline, CDR1 is MDHEN, CDR2 SYDVKM. V was pared by 10 bases and J by 7 bases, with 11 bases between.

The table lists this clone with a few counts. The chain combines TRBV30 with TRBJ1-6; no reliable D call. Looked up from germline, CDR1 is GTSNPN and CDR2 is SVGIG (reference sequence). This CDR3 contains 15 residues. Between the trimmed V and J ends, which lost 0 bases and 10 bases, there was a span of 16 bases. The CDR3 here is CAWSVLGGLRSPLHF. CDR3 nucleotides: TGTGCCTGGAGTGTACTCGGCGGTCTTAGGTCACCCCTCCACTTT.

CDR3 nucleotides: TGTGCCAGCAGCGTAGCTGGTGCGGGAGGGCACGGTGAGCAGTTCTTC. As protein: CASSVAGAGGHGEQFF. The rearrangement links TRBV9 to TRBJ2-1, with 9 bases fitting TRBD2. V lost 0 bases to trimming and J lost 9 bases; unmatched junction nucleotides: 10. The CDR3 has 16 residues. CDR1 SGDLS and CDR2 YYNGEE come from the germline V gene.